This T cell receptor beta chain was profiled in a study of blood T cells in healthy people across ages. A second PCR, run for roughly 7 to 12 cycles, used a sample-barcoded 5' primer plus a J-beta primer mix. TCRdb re-called the 5' RACE reads through MiXCR, storing one row per CDR3 protein. The sample lists about 1.6 million distinct CDR3 sequences, roughly a third occurring once. CDR1 and CDR2 (germline): MNHNY, SVGAGI (reference sequence). V was trimmed by 5 bases and J by 2 bases, leaving 13 bases between them. This CDR3 region has 14 residues. Findings of the study overall: A greater number of naive CD4+ cells and higher diversity distinguished long-lived donors from aged donors.

This clonotype appeared a few times. Its antigen is not identified. Peripheral blood was drawn, approximately 9.5 milliliters per donor. Material for sequencing was blood. The TCR originated in a woman in her 30s in good health. The chain carries TRBV6-6 and TRBJ2-7; no reliable D call. The CDR3 DNA sequence: TGTGCCAGCAGTAACCGGGCTCTCACCTACGAGCAGTACTTC. It yields the protein CASSNRALTYEQYF.